The clone carrying this TCR beta chain appeared a single time. Antigen specificity is unknown. These data originate in a study of T cell responses to AZD1222 COVID-19 vaccine. The wider study: Second-dose intervals near 4 or 12 weeks were combined. Broader study findings: Sampled repertoires all dated from after the peak T cell response. Just a handful of people given AZD1222 tested seropositive at baseline.

Only in-frame clones appear in the TCRdb table, and some are missing; sequencing was by immunoSEQ multiplex PCR. The sample holds roughly 120,000 clones, approximately 84% seen once. This CDR3 region has 16 residues. CDR1 is MDHEN and CDR2 is SYDVKM in the germline V gene. Trimming shortened V by 3 bases and J by 0 bases, and 9 bases separated the two germline ends. The chain joins TRBV28 to TRBJ1-6; D is unresolved. The TCR sequence derives from an adult in good health. This specimen was peripheral blood, taken on day 0 of AZD1222 vaccination. The CDR3 DNA sequence: TGTGCCAGCAGTTTCGGCAGTAGCTCCTATAATTCACCCCTCCACTTT. The encoded protein is CASSFGSSSYNSPLHF. Variable domain in full (rest from reference TRBV28 and TRBJ1-6): DVKVTQSSRYLVKRTGEKVFLECVQDMDHENMFWYRQDPGLGLRLIYFSYDVKMKEKGDIPEGYSVSREKKERFSLILESASTNQTSMYLCASSFGSSSYNSPLHFGNGTRLTVT.